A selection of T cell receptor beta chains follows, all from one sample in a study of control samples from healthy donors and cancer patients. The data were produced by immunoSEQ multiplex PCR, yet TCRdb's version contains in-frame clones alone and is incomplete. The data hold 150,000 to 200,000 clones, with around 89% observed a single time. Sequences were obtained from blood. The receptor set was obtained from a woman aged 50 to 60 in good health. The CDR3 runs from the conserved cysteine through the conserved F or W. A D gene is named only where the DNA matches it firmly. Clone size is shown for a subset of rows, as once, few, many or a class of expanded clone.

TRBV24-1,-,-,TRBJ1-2,CATSGQGIVGYTF,TGTGCCACCAGTGGCCAGGGGATTGTTGGCTACACCTTC
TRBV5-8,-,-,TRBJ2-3,CASSSRGPQRDTQYF,TGTGCCAGCAGCTCGCGGGGGCCTCAACGAGATACGCAGTATTTT
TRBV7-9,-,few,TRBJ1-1,CASSLDVSSRVNTEAFF,TGTGCCAGCAGCTTAGATGTTAGCTCGAGGGTGAACACTGAAGCTTTCTTT
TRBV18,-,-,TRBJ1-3,CASSPQADTIYF,TGTGCCAGCTCACCACAGGCCGACACCATATATTTT
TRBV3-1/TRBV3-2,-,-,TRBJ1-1,CASSPRSGTPEAFF,TGTGCCAGCAGCCCGCGTTCAGGGACCCCTGAAGCTTTCTTT
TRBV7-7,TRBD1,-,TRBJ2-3,CASSPGTGPSDTQYF,TGTGCCAGCAGCCCCGGGACAGGGCCTTCAGATACGCAGTATTTT
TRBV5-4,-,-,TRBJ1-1,CASSSAGTANTEAFF,TGTGCCAGCAGTTCAGCAGGGACGGCGAACACTGAAGCTTTCTTT
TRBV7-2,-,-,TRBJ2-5,CASSFLETQYF,TGTGCCAGCAGCTTTTTAGAGACCCAGTACTTC
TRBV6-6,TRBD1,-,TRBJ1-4,CASSLTGEANEKLFF,TGTGCCAGCAGTCTCACAGGGGAGGCTAATGAAAAACTGTTTTTT
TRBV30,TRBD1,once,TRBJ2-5,CAWSPYDRASRETQYF,TGTGCCTGGAGTCCCTACGACAGGGCCAGCCGAGAGACCCAGTACTTC
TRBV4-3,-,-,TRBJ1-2,CASSQTRGGGFGYTF,TGCGCCAGCAGCCAAACTCGGGGAGGAGGATTTGGCTACACCTTC
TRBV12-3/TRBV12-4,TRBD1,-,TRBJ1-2,CASSLTGSYGYTF,TGTGCCAGCAGTCTGACAGGGTCCTATGGCTACACCTTC
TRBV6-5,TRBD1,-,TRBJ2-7,CASSEGQGAVREQYF,TGTGCCAGCAGCGAGGGACAGGGGGCGGTAAGAGAGCAGTACTTC
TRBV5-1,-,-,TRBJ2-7,CASSLESMSSYEQYF,TGCGCCAGCAGCTTGGAATCAATGAGCTCCTACGAGCAGTACTTC
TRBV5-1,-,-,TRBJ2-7,CASSLDGRQGYEQYF,TGCGCCAGCAGCTTGGATGGTAGGCAGGGCTACGAGCAGTACTTC
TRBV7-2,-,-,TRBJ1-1,CASSLSLTRAFF,TGTGCCAGCAGCTTATCTTTGACAAGAGCTTTCTTT
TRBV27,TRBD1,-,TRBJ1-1,CASSGQGSYEAFF,TGTGCCAGCTCTGGACAGGGCTCCTACGAAGCTTTCTTT
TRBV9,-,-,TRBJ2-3,CASSGRWDITDTQYF,TGTGCCAGCAGCGGCCGGTGGGATATCACAGATACGCAGTATTTT
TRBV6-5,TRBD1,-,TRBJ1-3,CASSLDRASGNTIYF,TGTGCCAGCAGTCTAGACAGGGCGTCTGGAAACACCATATATTTT
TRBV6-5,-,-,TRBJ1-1,CASSSPGGEGTEAFF,TGTGCCAGCAGTTCCCCGGGGGGGGAAGGTACTGAAGCTTTCTTT
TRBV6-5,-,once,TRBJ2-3,CASSFRGVGTDTQYF,TGTGCCAGCAGTTTTCGCGGGGTAGGCACAGATACGCAGTATTTT
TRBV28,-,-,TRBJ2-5,CASSPERLEETQYF,TGTGCCAGCAGTCCAGAGCGGCTAGAAGAGACCCAGTACTTC
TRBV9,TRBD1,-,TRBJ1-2,CASSVAQGAYGYTF,TGTGCCAGCAGCGTCGCACAGGGGGCCTATGGCTACACCTTC
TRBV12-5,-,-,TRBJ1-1,CASGLLQGLNTEAFF,TGTGCTAGTGGTCTTCTACAGGGCTTGAACACTGAAGCTTTCTTT
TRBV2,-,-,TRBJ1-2,CASSEEGRTNGYTF,TGTGCCAGCAGTGAGGAGGGCAGAACGAATGGCTACACCTTC
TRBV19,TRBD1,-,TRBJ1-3,CASSTQGQISGNTIYF,TGTGCCAGTAGTACGCAGGGACAGATATCTGGAAACACCATATATTTT
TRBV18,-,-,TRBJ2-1,CASSPPMRGEQFF,TGTGCCAGCTCACCGCCCATGCGTGGTGAGCAGTTCTTC
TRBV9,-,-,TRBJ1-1,CASSVWGNPDTEAFF,TGTGCCAGCAGCGTCTGGGGGAACCCTGACACTGAAGCTTTCTTT
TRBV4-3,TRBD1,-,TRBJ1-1,CASSQVQGALMNTEAFF,TGCGCCAGCAGCCAGGTACAGGGGGCGCTAATGAACACTGAAGCTTTCTTT
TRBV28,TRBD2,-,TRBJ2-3,CASSLTGLAGSTDTQYF,TGTGCCAGCAGCCTTACGGGACTAGCGGGCAGCACAGATACGCAGTATTTT
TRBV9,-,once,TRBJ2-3,CASSVDNSGTYTQYF,TGTGCCAGCAGCGTAGATAATAGCGGAACGTATACGCAGTATTTT
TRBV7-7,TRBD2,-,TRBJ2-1,CASSLGTSANEQFF,TGTGCTAGCAGCTTAGGGACTAGTGCCAATGAGCAGTTCTTC
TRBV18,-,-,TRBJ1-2,CASSPETGLGGYTF,TGTGCCAGCTCACCAGAGACGGGACTGGGTGGCTACACCTTC
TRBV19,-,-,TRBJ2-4,CASSLRPGGSAKNIQYF,TGTGCCAGTAGCCTCAGACCGGGTGGATCGGCCAAAAACATTCAGTACTTC
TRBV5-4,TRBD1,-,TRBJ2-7,CASSRNAGTGGDEQYF,TGTGCCAGCAGCAGAAATGCCGGGACAGGGGGCGACGAGCAGTACTTC
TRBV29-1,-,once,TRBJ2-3,CSVDGISSTDTQYF,TGCAGCGTTGATGGCATTTCTAGCACAGATACGCAGTATTTT
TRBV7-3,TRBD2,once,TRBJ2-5,CASSTSGGVQGTQYF,TGTGCCAGCAGCACCAGCGGGGGGGTCCAAGGGACCCAGTACTTC
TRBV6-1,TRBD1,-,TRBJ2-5,CASSDMRDRGIETQYF,TGTGCCAGCAGTGATATGAGGGACAGGGGGATCGAGACCCAGTACTTC
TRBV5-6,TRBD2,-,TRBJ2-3,CASSLGLAGTDTQYF,TGTGCCAGCAGCTTGGGACTAGCGGGCACAGATACGCAGTATTTT
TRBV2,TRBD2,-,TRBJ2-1,CASRLARSNEQFF,TGTGCCAGCAGACTAGCGAGGAGCAATGAGCAGTTCTTC
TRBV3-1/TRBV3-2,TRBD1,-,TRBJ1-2,CASRPTGGGGYTF,TGTGCCAGCAGACCTACAGGGGGCGGTGGCTACACCTTC
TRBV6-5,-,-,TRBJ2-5,CASTDPWDRETQYF,TGTGCCAGCACCGACCCCTGGGACCGGGAGACCCAGTACTTC
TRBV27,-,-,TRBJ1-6,CASSLEGNYYDSPLHF,TGTGCCAGCAGTTTAGAGGGCAATTATTACGATTCACCCCTCCACTTT
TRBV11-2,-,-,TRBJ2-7,CASSLGDGAYEQYF,TGTGCCAGCAGCCTCGGGGACGGAGCCTACGAGCAGTACTTC
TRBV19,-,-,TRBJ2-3,CASSSRPLLADTQYF,TGTGCCAGTAGTTCCCGCCCTCTGCTAGCAGATACGCAGTATTTT
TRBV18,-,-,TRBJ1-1,CASSRLDRNTEAFF,TGTGCCAGCTCACGGCTGGACAGGAACACTGAAGCTTTCTTT
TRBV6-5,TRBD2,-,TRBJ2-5,CASSQRGGQETQYF,TGTGCCAGCAGTCAGCGGGGGGGGCAAGAGACCCAGTACTTC
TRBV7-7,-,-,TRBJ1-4,CASSPQLAEKLFF,TGTGCTAGCAGCCCCCAACTAGCTGAAAAACTGTTTTTT
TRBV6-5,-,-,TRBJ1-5,CASRGGNNQPQHF,TGTGCCAGCAGAGGGGGAAACAATCAGCCCCAGCATTTT
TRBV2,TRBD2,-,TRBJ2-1,CASTPPAGGFNEQFF,TGTGCCAGCACCCCCCCAGCGGGAGGGTTCAATGAGCAGTTCTTC
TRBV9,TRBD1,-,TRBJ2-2,CASSAGQGAQTGELFF,TGTGCCAGCAGCGCAGGACAGGGGGCGCAAACCGGGGAGCTGTTTTTT
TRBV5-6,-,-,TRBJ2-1,CASSSSSRSYNEQFF,TGTGCCAGCAGCTCTAGCAGTCGCTCCTACAATGAGCAGTTCTTC
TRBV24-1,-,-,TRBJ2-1,CATAPAGQIYNEQFF,TGTGCCACCGCCCCGGCGGGACAGATCTACAATGAGCAGTTCTTC